This TCR beta chain was obtained from a study of T cells after yellow fever vaccination. About the research overall: Some fractions had low cell numbers, and these were prepared with SMART-Seq v4 Ultra Low Input. Points from the study as a whole: One caveat is that FACS-sorted repertoires could contain abundant clonotypes contaminating from the bulk population.

V was clipped by 3 bases and J by 7 bases; unmatched bases: 2. The CDR3 totals 13 residues. CDR1 is SGHTA and CDR2 is FQGNSA in the germline V gene. For TCR, cDNA came from 5'RACE template switching, which added a universal primer site and UMIs. TCRdb reprocessed the 5' RACE reads via MiXCR and lists one record per CDR3 protein. The table has over 200,000 distinct CDR3 sequences, less than 7.5% seen once. This clonotype was recorded many times. Its antigen remains unknown. The specimen was CD4+ T cells sorted from PBMCs, collected on the day of the yellow fever booster vaccination. The sequence came from a man aged 25-45 years who received the YFV17D yellow fever vaccine. V is TRBV7-2 and J is TRBJ2-1; TRBD2 agrees at 8 bases. The CDR3 nucleotides read TGTGCCAGCAGCTTCCGGGAGGGAAATGAGCAGTTCTTC. Residues: CASSFREGNEQFF.